This T cell receptor beta chain comes out of a study of T-cell reconstitution after alpha-beta-depleted transplantation in children. Study results and limitations: Two months or so post-transplant, alpha-beta T cells reportedly derived from several hundred expanded graft clones.

V shed 0 bases and J shed 0 bases, with 14 bases lying between them. Germline CDR1 is SGHKS and CDR2 is YYEKEE (reference sequence). This CDR3 region has 17 residues. Preparation of the TCRbeta library used unique molecular identifiers. MiXCR was run by TCRdb on the PCR reads, yielding one entry per CDR3 protein. The sample records roughly 500,000 distinct CDR3 sequences, approximately 10% being singletons. Note on this clonotype: The antigen is not known.

The source material was PBMCs, sampled before TCRalphabeta/CD19-depleted stem cell transplant. The V gene is TRBV5-5, the J gene TRBJ2-3, with D possibly being TRBD1 or TRBD2 (5 bases each). The clonotype was recovered from a child under 10 years old with inherited bone marrow failure, due to receive a stem cell transplant. This CDR3 is CASSLVWGPLSTDTQYF. In DNA form, the CDR3 reads TGTGCCAGCAGCTTGGTTTGGGGACCCCTTAGCACAGATACGCAGTATTTT.